Listed below are T cell receptor beta chains from one sample, sequenced in a study of shared clonotypes between healthy human individuals. The table came from immunoSEQ multiplex PCR; TCRdb's copy has only in-frame clones and leaves some out. This sample has 750,000 to 1,000,000 clones, with about 92% found just once. Sequenced sample: naive CD8+ T cells sorted from blood. These receptor sequences come from a man aged 25-40 years in good health. The CDR3 runs from the conserved cysteine through the conserved F or W. The D gene is left open where the match is weak. Size tells how often a clone was seen (once, few, many) or the class of an expanded clone, and some rows leave it out.

d_call: TRBD1; clone_size: once; v_call: TRBV9; j_call: TRBJ2-3; cdr3_aa: CASSPWTGHTDTQYF; cdr3_nt: TGTGCCAGCAGCCCGTGGACAGGGCACACAGATACGCAGTATTTT
d_call: TRBD2; clone_size: -; v_call: TRBV27; j_call: TRBJ2-2; cdr3_aa: CASMPLAGSAGELFF; cdr3_nt: TGTGCCAGCATGCCTCTAGCGGGTTCTGCCGGGGAGCTGTTTTTT
d_call: TRBD1; clone_size: -; v_call: TRBV15; j_call: TRBJ1-4; cdr3_aa: CATGTGGDEKLFF; cdr3_nt: TGTGCCACCGGGACAGGGGGCGATGAAAAACTGTTTTTT
d_call: TRBD2; clone_size: -; v_call: TRBV7-9; j_call: TRBJ2-1; cdr3_aa: CASSLAGGRNEQFF; cdr3_nt: TGTGCCAGCAGCTTGGCGGGAGGGCGGAATGAGCAGTTCTTC
d_call: -; clone_size: -; v_call: TRBV19; j_call: TRBJ2-7; cdr3_aa: CASSISERGLSYEQYF; cdr3_nt: TGTGCCAGTAGTATCTCGGAACGCGGCCTCTCCTACGAGCAGTACTTC
d_call: TRBD1; clone_size: -; v_call: TRBV19; j_call: TRBJ1-5; cdr3_aa: CATTRTGRQLVNQPQHF; cdr3_nt: TGTGCCACAACCCGGACAGGGAGGCAATTGGTCAATCAGCCCCAGCATTTT
d_call: -; clone_size: -; v_call: TRBV7-9; j_call: TRBJ2-2; cdr3_aa: CASSRDQNTGELFF; cdr3_nt: TGTGCCAGCAGTCGGGACCAGAACACCGGGGAGCTGTTTTTT
d_call: -; clone_size: once; v_call: TRBV27; j_call: TRBJ2-2; cdr3_aa: CASSVWLNTGELFF; cdr3_nt: TGTGCCAGCAGCGTATGGCTTAACACCGGGGAGCTGTTTTTT
d_call: -; clone_size: -; v_call: TRBV6-5; j_call: TRBJ2-2; cdr3_aa: CASTIGQSGELFF; cdr3_nt: TGTGCCAGCACCATTGGACAGTCCGGGGAGCTGTTTTTT
d_call: -; clone_size: -; v_call: TRBV2; j_call: TRBJ2-7; cdr3_aa: CASSEGNMPSYEQYF; cdr3_nt: TGTGCCAGCAGTGAGGGCAATATGCCCTCCTACGAGCAGTACTTC
d_call: -; clone_size: -; v_call: TRBV7-9; j_call: TRBJ1-1; cdr3_aa: CASSLRGNHTEAFF; cdr3_nt: TGTGCCAGCAGCTTACGGGGAAACCACACTGAAGCTTTCTTT
d_call: -; clone_size: -; v_call: TRBV27; j_call: TRBJ2-6; cdr3_aa: CASSLSASGANVLTF; cdr3_nt: TGTGCCAGCAGTTTAAGTGCCTCTGGGGCCAACGTCCTGACTTTC
d_call: -; clone_size: -; v_call: TRBV27; j_call: TRBJ2-3; cdr3_aa: CASSNYSGAQYF; cdr3_nt: TGTGCCAGCAGTAATTATTCGGGTGCGCAGTATTTT
d_call: -; clone_size: -; v_call: TRBV15; j_call: TRBJ1-2; cdr3_aa: CATSRPTTGGNYGYTF; cdr3_nt: TGTGCCACCAGCAGACCCACGACAGGAGGTAACTATGGCTACACCTTC
d_call: -; clone_size: -; v_call: TRBV7-9; j_call: TRBJ2-7; cdr3_aa: CASSPAVGGEQYF; cdr3_nt: TGTGCCAGCAGCCCAGCAGTGGGGGGCGAGCAGTACTTC
d_call: TRBD2; clone_size: -; v_call: TRBV29-1; j_call: TRBJ2-7; cdr3_aa: CSVISGRAWYEQYF; cdr3_nt: TGCAGCGTTATTAGCGGGAGGGCCTGGTACGAGCAGTACTTC
d_call: -; clone_size: -; v_call: TRBV11-2; j_call: TRBJ1-1; cdr3_aa: CASSLGGYNEAFF; cdr3_nt: TGTGCCAGCAGCCTAGGGGGTTATAATGAAGCTTTCTTT
d_call: TRBD2; clone_size: once; v_call: TRBV7-2; j_call: TRBJ2-3; cdr3_aa: CASSLEEREDTQYF; cdr3_nt: TGTGCCAGCAGCTTAGAAGAGCGGGAGGATACGCAGTATTTT
d_call: -; clone_size: -; v_call: TRBV21-1; j_call: TRBJ2-2; cdr3_aa: CASFESGGHTGELFF; cdr3_nt: TGTGCCAGCTTTGAATCAGGAGGACACACCGGGGAGCTGTTTTTT
d_call: -; clone_size: -; v_call: TRBV5-4; j_call: TRBJ2-3; cdr3_aa: CASSGSQSTDTQYF; cdr3_nt: TGTGCCAGCTCGGGGAGTCAGAGCACAGATACGCAGTATTTT
d_call: TRBD2; clone_size: -; v_call: TRBV9; j_call: TRBJ2-3; cdr3_aa: CASRSYTGGSNPDTQYF; cdr3_nt: TGTGCCAGCAGGAGTTATACGGGCGGGAGTAATCCAGATACGCAGTATTTT
d_call: -; clone_size: -; v_call: TRBV11-2; j_call: TRBJ2-1; cdr3_aa: CASSAEGPGSYNEQFF; cdr3_nt: TGTGCCAGCAGCGCAGAGGGTCCGGGGTCCTACAATGAGCAGTTCTTC
d_call: -; clone_size: -; v_call: TRBV5-5; j_call: TRBJ2-7; cdr3_aa: CASSPQGSYEQYF; cdr3_nt: TGTGCCAGCAGCCCGCAGGGTTCCTACGAGCAGTACTTC
d_call: TRBD1; clone_size: -; v_call: TRBV6-1; j_call: TRBJ1-2; cdr3_aa: CASSEAWGTAEIYGYTF; cdr3_nt: TGTGCCAGCAGTGAAGCGTGGGGGACAGCCGAAATATATGGCTACACCTTC
d_call: TRBD1; clone_size: -; v_call: TRBV7-9; j_call: TRBJ2-1; cdr3_aa: CASSQGQGAGNEQFF; cdr3_nt: TGTGCCAGCAGCCAGGGACAGGGGGCGGGAAATGAGCAGTTCTTC
d_call: TRBD1; clone_size: -; v_call: TRBV27; j_call: TRBJ2-1; cdr3_aa: CATRTGLTYNEQFF; cdr3_nt: TGTGCCACTCGGACAGGGCTAACCTACAATGAGCAGTTCTTC
d_call: -; clone_size: once; v_call: TRBV4-1; j_call: TRBJ2-7; cdr3_aa: CASSQGQVNYEQYF; cdr3_nt: TGCGCCAGCAGCCAAGGACAGGTTAACTACGAGCAGTACTTC
d_call: -; clone_size: -; v_call: TRBV7-9; j_call: TRBJ2-3; cdr3_aa: CASSPLEVRRQGATDTQYF; cdr3_nt: TGTGCCAGCAGCCCCCTGGAGGTCCGTCGGCAGGGTGCCACAGATACGCAGTATTTT
d_call: -; clone_size: -; v_call: TRBV29-1; j_call: TRBJ2-7; cdr3_aa: CSVETGAEQYF; cdr3_nt: TGCAGCGTTGAAACGGGGGCCGAGCAGTACTTC
d_call: -; clone_size: once; v_call: TRBV27; j_call: TRBJ2-1; cdr3_aa: CASSLTYANEQFF; cdr3_nt: TGTGCCAGCAGTTTAACTTACGCCAATGAGCAGTTCTTC
d_call: -; clone_size: -; v_call: TRBV7-9; j_call: TRBJ2-5; cdr3_aa: CASSLRFQDGQETQYF; cdr3_nt: TGTGCCAGCAGCTTACGTTTCCAGGACGGACAAGAGACCCAGTACTTC
d_call: -; clone_size: -; v_call: TRBV5-6; j_call: TRBJ2-2; cdr3_aa: CASSWTGELFF; cdr3_nt: TGTGCCAGCAGCTGGACAGGGGAGCTGTTTTTT
d_call: -; clone_size: -; v_call: TRBV5-4; j_call: TRBJ2-5; cdr3_aa: CASSLKGGIQETQYF; cdr3_nt: TGTGCCAGCAGCTTAAAGGGGGGGATCCAAGAGACCCAGTACTTC
d_call: TRBD1; clone_size: -; v_call: TRBV28; j_call: TRBJ1-3; cdr3_aa: CASSLTGGYSGNTIYF; cdr3_nt: TGTGCCAGCAGTTTGACAGGGGGCTACTCTGGAAACACCATATATTTT
d_call: -; clone_size: -; v_call: TRBV5-1; j_call: TRBJ2-7; cdr3_aa: CASSLLPGAAYEQYF; cdr3_nt: TGCGCCAGCAGCTTGCTACCGGGAGCAGCCTACGAGCAGTACTTC
d_call: TRBD1; clone_size: -; v_call: TRBV28; j_call: TRBJ2-7; cdr3_aa: CASSGTESYEQYF; cdr3_nt: TGTGCCAGCAGTGGGACAGAGTCCTACGAGCAGTACTTC
d_call: -; clone_size: -; v_call: TRBV28; j_call: TRBJ2-1; cdr3_aa: CASSGGPYNEQFF; cdr3_nt: TGTGCCAGCAGCGGAGGCCCCTACAATGAGCAGTTCTTC
d_call: -; clone_size: -; v_call: TRBV9; j_call: TRBJ2-5; cdr3_aa: CASGEPGGFKETQYF; cdr3_nt: TGTGCCAGCGGTGAACCCGGGGGTTTCAAAGAGACCCAGTACTTC
d_call: TRBD2; clone_size: -; v_call: TRBV15; j_call: TRBJ2-1; cdr3_aa: CATSRDRRSGSGPSYNEQFF; cdr3_nt: TGTGCCACCAGCAGAGATCGACGTAGCGGGAGTGGACCTTCCTACAATGAGCAGTTCTTC
d_call: TRBD2; clone_size: -; v_call: TRBV5-4; j_call: TRBJ2-1; cdr3_aa: CASTSSGRGNEQFF; cdr3_nt: TGTGCCAGCACGTCTAGCGGCCGAGGGAATGAGCAGTTCTTC
d_call: -; clone_size: -; v_call: TRBV5-1; j_call: TRBJ2-1; cdr3_aa: CASSFGGGINEQFF; cdr3_nt: TGCGCCAGCAGCTTTGGTGGGGGAATCAATGAGCAGTTCTTC
d_call: TRBD1; clone_size: -; v_call: TRBV2; j_call: TRBJ2-1; cdr3_aa: CASRGDRGPYNEQFF; cdr3_nt: TGTGCCAGTCGGGGGGACAGGGGGCCCTACAATGAGCAGTTCTTC
d_call: TRBD2; clone_size: -; v_call: TRBV19; j_call: TRBJ2-1; cdr3_aa: CASSPRTSGILYNEQFF; cdr3_nt: TGTGCCAGTAGTCCCCGGACTAGCGGGATACTGTACAATGAGCAGTTCTTC
d_call: TRBD1; clone_size: -; v_call: TRBV7-2; j_call: TRBJ2-1; cdr3_aa: CASSSTGGRYSYNEQFF; cdr3_nt: TGTGCCAGCAGCTCGACAGGGGGGCGCTACTCCTACAATGAGCAGTTCTTC
d_call: -; clone_size: -; v_call: TRBV10-3; j_call: TRBJ2-6; cdr3_aa: CAISDRDSGANVLTF; cdr3_nt: TGTGCCATCAGTGACCGGGACTCTGGGGCCAACGTCCTGACTTTC